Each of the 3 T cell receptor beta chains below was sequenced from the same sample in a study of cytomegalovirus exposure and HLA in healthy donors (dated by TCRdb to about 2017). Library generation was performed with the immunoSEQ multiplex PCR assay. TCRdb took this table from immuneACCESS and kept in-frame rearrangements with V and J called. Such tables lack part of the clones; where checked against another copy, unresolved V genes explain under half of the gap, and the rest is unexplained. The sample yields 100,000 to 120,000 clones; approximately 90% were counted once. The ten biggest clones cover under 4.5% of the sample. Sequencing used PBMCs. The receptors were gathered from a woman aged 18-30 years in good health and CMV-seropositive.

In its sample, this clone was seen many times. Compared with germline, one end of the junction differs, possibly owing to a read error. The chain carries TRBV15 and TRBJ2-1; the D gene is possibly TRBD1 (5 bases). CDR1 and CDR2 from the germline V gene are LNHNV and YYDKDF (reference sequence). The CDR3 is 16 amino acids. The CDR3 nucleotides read TGTGCCACCAGCGGAGAGGTGGGGCCCTCCTACAATGAGCAGTTCTTC. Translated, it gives CATSGEVGPSYNEQFF.

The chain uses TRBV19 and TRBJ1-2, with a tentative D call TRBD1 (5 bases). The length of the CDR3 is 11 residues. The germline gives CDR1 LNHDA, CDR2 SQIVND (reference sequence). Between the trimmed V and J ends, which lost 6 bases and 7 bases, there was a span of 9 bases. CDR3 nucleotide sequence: TGTGCCAGTAGGGAGGGGACTGGCTACACCTTC. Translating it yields CASREGTGYTF.

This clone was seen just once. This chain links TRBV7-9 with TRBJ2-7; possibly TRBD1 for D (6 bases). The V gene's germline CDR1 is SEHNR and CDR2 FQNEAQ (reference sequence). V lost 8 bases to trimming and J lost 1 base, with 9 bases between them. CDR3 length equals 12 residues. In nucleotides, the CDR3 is TGTGCCAGCGGACAGATATCCTACGAGCAGTACTTC. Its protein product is CASGQISYEQYF.